This T cell receptor beta chain was sequenced for a study of technical replicates of blood from a handful of donors. Profiling relied on immunoSEQ multiplex PCR, and the TCRdb table lists in-frame clones only, not all of them. Of 85,000 to 100,000 clones listed, 95% are singletons. Germline trimming cut 9 bases from V and 4 bases from J; bases unmatched to any gene: 9. The CDR3 has 14 residues. The germline V gene encodes CDR1 SNHLY and CDR2 FYNNEI. The chain couples TRBV2 to TRBJ1-3; 7 nucleotides line up with TRBD1. Sequenced: T cells isolated from PBMCs. The clonotype was recovered from a human donor in good health. Here the CDR3 reads CASNEGALGNTIYF. CDR3 sequence (DNA): TGTGCCAGTAACGAGGGGGCTCTCGGAAACACCATATATTTT.